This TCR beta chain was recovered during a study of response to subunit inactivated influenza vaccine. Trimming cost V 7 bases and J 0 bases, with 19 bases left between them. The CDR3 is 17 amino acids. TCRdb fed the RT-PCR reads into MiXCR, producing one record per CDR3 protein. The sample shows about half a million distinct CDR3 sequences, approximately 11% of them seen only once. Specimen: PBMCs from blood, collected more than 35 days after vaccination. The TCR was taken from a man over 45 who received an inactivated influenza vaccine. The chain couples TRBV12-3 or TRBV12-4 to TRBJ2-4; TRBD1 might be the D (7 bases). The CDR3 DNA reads TGTGCCAGCACCGCACGGGGGACAGAGTTAGCCAAAAACATTCAGTACTTC. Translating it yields CASTARGTELAKNIQYF.